Listed here are 27 T cell receptor beta chains from one sample, sequenced in a study of shared clonotypes between healthy human individuals (dated by TCRdb to 2018 to 2021). The library came from the immunoSEQ multiplex PCR assay. Drawn from immuneACCESS, this table holds only the in-frame rearrangements with V and J called that TCRdb kept. Clones are partly lost; checked studies trace under half to an unresolved V gene and leave the rest unexplained. This sample gives roughly 330,000 clones in total; roughly 70% of them show up just once. The ten largest clones capture approximately 10% of the sample. The sequencing sample was made of memory CD4+ T cells sorted from blood. The meaning of the sample's cell subset or site label: CD45RA-negative fraction. These receptor sequences come from a man aged 25 to 40 in good health.

This rearrangement joins TRBV19 to TRBJ2-7, with 9 bases fitting TRBD2. The CDR3 totals 16 residues. The V segment lost 1 base and the J segment 1 base; nucleotides outside the gene matches: 5. The germline CDR1 and CDR2 sequences are LNHDA and SQIVND (reference sequence). CDR3 DNA: TGTGCCAGTAGTATAGGGGCTAGCGGGACTTCCTACGAGCAGTACTTC. This translates into CASSIGASGTSYEQYF.

This clone appeared a few times. The gene calls are TRBV29-1 and TRBJ2-1; no clear D. The germline gives CDR1 SQVTM, CDR2 ANQGSEA. Deletions cut 3 bases from V and 2 bases from J, with 23 bases between. There are 18 residues in the CDR3. The CDR3 spells CSVDYSAPTRSAYNEQFF. The DNA of the CDR3 is TGCAGCGTTGACTACAGTGCCCCGACTCGAAGCGCCTACAATGAGCAGTTCTTC.

This sequence joins TRBV2 and TRBJ1-3, with a possible D match to TRBD1 (6 bases). There are 16 residues in the CDR3. The ends were cut back, 4 bases at V and 0 bases at J, with 13 bases in the middle. Germline V gene sequence: CDR1 SNHLY, CDR2 FYNNEI. The CDR3 is CASSGSGADSGNTIYF. CDR3 nucleotide sequence: TGTGCCAGCAGTGGGTCAGGGGCCGACTCTGGAAACACCATATATTTT.

V is TRBV19 and J is TRBJ1-2; a possible D gene is TRBD1 (6 bases). CDR1 is LNHDA, CDR2 SQIVND, per germline (reference sequence). V shed 0 bases and J shed 4 bases, with 9 bases lying between them. The CDR3 has 14 amino acids. The CDR3 nucleotides are TGTGCCAGTAGTATAGACAGGGGTCTCTATGGCTACACCTTC. It specifies CASSIDRGLYGYTF.

The rearrangement uses TRBV6-6 and TRBJ2-1, with 8 bases fitting TRBD2. The V gene's germline CDR1 is MNHNY and CDR2 SVGAGI (reference sequence). V was pared by 9 bases and J by 9 bases, with 7 bases of the junction left unmatched. This CDR3 comprises 12 residues. Here the CDR3 DNA reads TGTGCCAGTGGACTAGCCGCTGCTGAGCAGTTCTTC. Its translation is CASGLAAAEQFF.

The rearrangement joins TRBV25-1 to TRBJ2-1; 8 bases align to TRBD1. V was pared by 6 bases and J by 7 bases, with 11 bases of the junction left unmatched. CDR3 length equals 15 residues. Germline-derived CDR1 and CDR2 are MGHDK and SYGVNS. CDR3 coding DNA: TGTGCCAGCAGCATTTCCAGGGGGCGCTCAAATGAGCAGTTCTTC. Translating it yields CASSISRGRSNEQFF.

The V gene is TRBV5-6, the J gene TRBJ1-4, with D perhaps matching TRBD1 (6 bases). CDR3 length: 15 residues. Germline assignment: CDR1 SGHDT and CDR2 YYEEEE. V shed 0 bases and J shed 8 bases, with 14 bases lying between them. The DNA for the CDR3 is TGTGCCAGCAGCTTGGCCGCGCAGGGGACCGAAAAACTGTTTTTT. Its translation: CASSLAAQGTEKLFF.

V gene TRBV5-6 combines with J gene TRBJ2-7; D is perhaps TRBD2 (5 bases). The germline V gene encodes CDR1 SGHDT and CDR2 YYEEEE. V lost 0 bases, J lost 2 bases, and 15 bases lay in between. The CDR3 length is 16 residues. Written as DNA, the CDR3 is TGTGCCAGCAGCTTGGGGATTCGGGGAGTCGCCTACGAGCAGTACTTC. Its protein product is CASSLGIRGVAYEQYF.

This clone was recorded a few times. The rearrangement links TRBV7-3 to TRBJ1-1; D possibly corresponds to TRBD1 (5 bases). Germline lookup yields CDR1 SGHTA and CDR2 FQGTGA. Trimming took 7 bases from V and 3 from J, leaving 12 bases between them. CDR3 length: 13 amino acids. The CDR3 sequence is CASNQGVDTEAFF. DNA of the CDR3: TGTGCCAGCAACCAGGGAGTAGACACTGAAGCTTTCTTT.

The chain combines TRBV5-1 with TRBJ2-3; D call uncertain. The CDR3 contains 13 residues. Germline-derived CDR1 and CDR2 are SGHRS and YFSETQ. V was shortened by 2 bases and J by 5 bases, with 9 bases between the two germline ends. This CDR3 is CASSFSAKDTQYF. The DNA of the CDR3 is TGCGCCAGCAGCTTTTCAGCGAAAGATACGCAGTATTTT.

The rearrangement links TRBV2 to TRBJ1-4; 8 bases are a match to TRBD1. Germline assignment: CDR1 SNHLY and CDR2 FYNNEI. V was clipped by 7 bases and J by 5 bases; unmatched bases: 3. The CDR3 is 13 amino acids. CDR3 sequence (DNA): TGTGCCAGCACCAGGGGGCGGAATGAAAAACTGTTTTTT. Amino acid sequence: CASTRGRNEKLFF.

This clone was seen ten or more times. CDR3 nucleotides: TGTGCCATCAGTGCCAGAGGCGGGGCGGATGAAAAACTGTTTTTT. It codes for CAISARGGADEKLFF. This chain links TRBV10-3 with TRBJ1-4; the D gene is possibly TRBD1 (5 bases). The germline gives CDR1 ENHRY, CDR2 SYGVKD. CDR3 length: 15 amino acids. V gave up 4 bases and J gave up 6 bases, with 15 bases separating them.

V is TRBV7-2 and J is TRBJ2-1; D might be TRBD1 (6 bases). Trimming stripped 6 bases from V and 1 base from J, with 16 bases between. Germline V lookup: CDR1 SGHTA, CDR2 FQGNSA. The CDR3 spans 16 residues. In DNA form, the CDR3 reads TGTGCCAGCAGACAGGACAGTACGAGTTCCTACAATGAGCAGTTCTTC. Encoded protein: CASRQDSTSSYNEQFF.

The chain has TRBV5-1 and TRBJ2-1, with TRBD2 matching over 8 bases. This CDR3 has 17 residues. After removal of 1 base from V and 1 base from J, the junction contained 7 bases not matched to a gene. Looked up from germline, CDR1 is SGHRS and CDR2 is YFSETQ. The CDR3 region is CASSLQPSGPSYNEQFF. CDR3 nucleotides: TGCGCCAGCAGCTTGCAGCCTAGCGGGCCTTCCTACAATGAGCAGTTCTTC. The full variable domain, in which reference TRBV5-1 and TRBJ2-1 provide the parts outside the CDR3, is KAGVTQTPRYLIKTRGQQVTLSCSPISGHRSVSWYQQTPGQGLQFLFEYFSETQRNKGNFPGRFSGRQFSNSRSEMNVSTLELGDSALYLCASSLQPSGPSYNEQFFGPGTRLTVL.

CDR3 DNA: TGCAGCGTGAGCAGGGGGCAATACGAGCAGTACTTC. Its protein is CSVSRGQYEQYF. The genes are TRBV29-1 and TRBJ2-7, with TRBD1 matching over 8 bases. Germline V gene sequence: CDR1 SQVTM, CDR2 ANQGSEA. The CDR3 runs 12 residues. V gave up 6 bases and J gave up 4 bases; unmatched junction bases: 5.

The rearrangement uses TRBV6-5 and TRBJ1-5; D is unresolved. This CDR3 has 15 residues. CDR1 and CDR2 from the germline V gene are MNHEY and SVGAGI. Trimming stripped 5 bases from V and 3 bases from J, with 14 bases between. DNA of the CDR3: TGTGCCAGCAGTAGCGAAGGAGGGTTCAATCAGCCCCAGCATTTT. It specifies CASSSEGGFNQPQHF.

The gene calls are TRBV30 and TRBJ2-7; TRBD1 is a possible D gene (5 bases). Per the germline V gene, CDR1 is GTSNPN and CDR2 is SVGIG (reference sequence). This CDR3 is 12 amino acids long. With 2 bases removed from V and 9 bases from J, the gap between germline ends came to 14 bases. The CDR3 here is CAWSYGPQGQYF. The DNA for the CDR3 is TGTGCCTGGAGTTACGGCCCCCAGGGGCAGTACTTC.

The rearrangement links TRBV18 to TRBJ2-2; D uncertain. This CDR3 contains 15 residues. Trimming took off 4 bases at V and 4 bases at J, with 13 bases between the two ends. Germline V gene sequence: CDR1 KGHSH, CDR2 LQKENI. CDR3 sequence: CASSQQSSGTGELFF. CDR3 DNA sequence: TGTGCCAGCTCACAACAGTCCTCAGGCACCGGGGAGCTGTTTTTT.

The chain uses TRBV7-4 and TRBJ1-4, with no clear D. Deletions cut 6 bases from V and 7 bases from J, with 6 bases between. This CDR3 has 11 amino acids. The V gene's germline CDR1 is SGHVT and CDR2 SQSDAQ. DNA of the CDR3: TGTGCCAGCAGGGCCTTTGAAAAACTGTTTTTT. Protein sequence: CASRAFEKLFF.

The chain is built from TRBV25-1 and TRBJ1-5; TRBD1 might be the D (6 bases). Germline values: CDR1 MGHDK, CDR2 SYGVNS. This CDR3 comprises 14 residues. V gave up 4 bases and J gave up 4 bases, with 11 bases separating them. The CDR3 coding sequence is TGTGCCAGCAGTGGGCAGGGGAGTAATCAGCCCCAGCATTTT. Translation gives CASSGQGSNQPQHF.

The CDR3 is CASSLEAAGLAKEQFF. CDR3 nucleotides: TGCGCCAGCAGCTTGGAGGCAGCTGGACTAGCCAAAGAGCAGTTCTTC. The rearrangement joins TRBV5-1 to TRBJ2-1; 8 bases line up with TRBD2. Germline V gene lookup returns CDR1 SGHRS and CDR2 YFSETQ. V gave up 0 bases and J gave up 10 bases; unmatched junction bases: 12. This CDR3 is 16 amino acids long.

The CDR3, as DNA: TGTGCCAGCAGTATTCGGACCGGCGGAGACGACACCATATATTTT. This sequence encodes CASSIRTGGDDTIYF. This sequence joins TRBV6-5 and TRBJ1-3, with no clear D. CDR1 MNHEY and CDR2 SVGAGI come from the germline V gene. This CDR3 contains 15 residues. The V end lost 5 bases, the J end lost 8 bases, and 19 bases lay between the germline ends.

The chain has TRBV2 and TRBJ1-4, with a tentative D call TRBD1 (6 bases). The CDR3 runs to 14 residues. The germline CDR1 and CDR2 sequences are SNHLY and FYNNEI. Trimming removed 6 bases at V and 3 bases at J, with 11 bases between. CDR3 in amino acids: CASSQGMANEKLFF. CDR3 in DNA: TGTGCCAGCAGCCAGGGGATGGCTAATGAAAAACTGTTTTTT.

V usage is TRBV21-1 and J usage is TRBJ1-4. TRBV21-1 is a known pseudogene. This CDR3 comprises 15 residues. The DNA for the CDR3 is TGTGCCAGCAGCCCCGAGGGGTTTACTAATGAAAAACTGTTTTTT. It yields the protein CASSPEGFTNEKLFF.

This sequence joins TRBV7-9 and TRBJ1-1, with D unclear. The V gene's germline CDR1 is SEHNR and CDR2 FQNEAQ (reference sequence). V was shortened by 4 bases and J by 8 bases, with 23 bases between the two germline ends. The CDR3 is 16 amino acids. The CDR3 loop reads CASSSTHRQYLSEAFF. The CDR3 DNA is TGTGCCAGCAGCTCGACACACCGTCAGTATTTATCCGAAGCTTTCTTT.

This chain joins TRBV5-4 and TRBJ2-5; D remains ambiguous. The CDR3 sequence is 13 residues long. V lost 4 bases and J 4 bases, leaving 11 bases between the germline ends. Looked up from germline, CDR1 is SGHNT and CDR2 is YYREEE (reference sequence). CDR3 DNA: TGTGCCAGCAGCAGGCAACTCAGAGAGACCCAGTACTTC. This gives the protein CASSRQLRETQYF.

This sequence joins TRBV2 and TRBJ2-1; 9 positions match TRBD2. CDR1 is SNHLY and CDR2 is FYNNEI in the germline V gene. With V trimmed by 3 bases and J by 6 bases, 18 bases remained unmatched. The CDR3 totals 19 residues. The CDR3 here is CASSDPSLQLAGASNEQFF. DNA for the CDR3: TGTGCCAGCAGTGACCCCAGCCTTCAACTAGCGGGCGCTAGCAATGAGCAGTTCTTC.